These 32 T cell receptor beta chains were all obtained from the same sample, sequenced in a study of T cells in Graves' hyperthyroidism and ophthalmopathy. RNA transcripts gave rise to amplified TCR beta CDR3 regions. Researchers ran a first-round RT-PCR on the TCR CDR3 using the HTBI primer set. TCRdb ran MiXCR on the multiplex PCR reads and lists one entry per CDR3 protein. The sample lists some 620,000 distinct CDR3 sequences, roughly 15% occurring once. Sequencing was done on a sample of blood. The receptors derive from a woman younger than 45 with Graves' hyperthyroidism.

This clonotype was seen at least ten times. The junction shows a germline mismatch at one end, possibly a read error. The chain links TRBV7-7 to TRBJ2-5; 10 nucleotides line up with TRBD2. This CDR3 spans 16 amino acids. The germline V gene has CDR1 SSHAT and CDR2 FNYEAQ (reference sequence). The CDR3 loop is CASSPWASGRAETQYF. The CDR3 nucleotides are TGTGCTAGCAGCCCCTGGGCTAGCGGGAGAGCCGAGACCCAGTACTTC.

Only a few counts were recorded for this clonotype. The chain employs TRBV19 and TRBJ2-7; perhaps TRBD2 as D (6 bases). CDR3 length: 14 residues. Germline V gives CDR1 LNHDA, CDR2 SQIVND (reference sequence). The V gene lost 5 bases and the J gene lost 4 bases, with 15 bases spanning the gap. CDR3 nucleotide sequence: TGTGCCAGTAGTCCGGGAGCTTTGTGGTACGAGCAGTACTTC. As protein: CASSPGALWYEQYF.

This clonotype was seen ten or more times. This chain joins TRBV7-2 and TRBJ1-1; D is uncertain. Trimming removed 3 bases from V and 7 bases from J, with 9 bases in between. Germline V gives CDR1 SGHTA, CDR2 FQGNSA. The CDR3 has 12 amino acids. CDR3 loop: CASSLGEIEAFF. The CDR3 nucleotides are TGTGCCAGCAGCTTGGGCGAGATTGAAGCTTTCTTT.

The chain recombines TRBV10-1 with TRBJ2-2, with unresolved D. V shed 2 bases and J shed 8 bases, with 12 bases lying between them. In germline, CDR1 is WNHNN, CDR2 SYGVQD (reference sequence). There are 14 residues in the CDR3. This CDR3 reads CASSEIIGGGELFF. The CDR3 DNA sequence: TGCGCCAGCAGTGAGATTATTGGTGGGGGGGAGCTGTTTTTT.

The CDR3 DNA sequence: TGTGCCAGCAGTTACTCGAATGATTCACCCCTCCACTTT. Residues: CASSYSNDSPLHF. The rearrangement links TRBV6-5 to TRBJ1-6; D ambiguous. Germline V CDR1 and CDR2: MNHEY, SVGAGI. V was cut by 0 bases and J by 8 bases, with 5 bases left in between. The CDR3 contains 13 residues.

Many counts were recorded for this clonotype. Its ends do not fully match the called genes, so a read error is possible. The chain carries TRBV7-7 and TRBJ2-7, with 7 positions matching TRBD2. CDR3 length: 14 residues. The germline V gene encodes CDR1 SSHAT and CDR2 FNYEAQ (reference sequence). The CDR3 region is CASSLAGQPYEQYF. The DNA for the CDR3 is TGTGCTAGCAGCTTAGCGGGCCAGCCCTACGAGCAGTACTTC. Full variable domain (outside the CDR3, taken from reference TRBV7-7 and TRBJ2-7): GAGVSQSPRYKVTKRGQDVTLRCDPISSHATLYWYQQALGQGPEFLTYFNYEAQPDKSGLPSDRFSAERPEGSISTLTIQRTEQRDSAMYRCASSLAGQPYEQYFGPGTRLTVT.

This clonotype was picked up a small number of times. The rearrangement links TRBV11-2 to TRBJ1-3; D gene unclear. The V end was cut by 6 bases, the J end by 14 bases, with 14 bases between. The CDR3 extends over 11 amino acids. Germline-derived CDR1 and CDR2 are SGHAT and FQNNGV. DNA of the CDR3: TGTGCCAGCAGGGGCGGGCAGCTCGTATATTTT. Amino acid sequence: CASRGGQLVYF. Combining the CDR3 with reference TRBV11-2 and TRBJ1-3 gives the whole variable domain EAGVAQSPRYKIIEKRQSVAFWCNPISGHATLYWYQQILGQGPKLLIQFQNNGVVDDSQLPKDRFSAERLKGVDSTLKIQPAKLEDSAVYLCASRGGQLVYFGEGSWLTVV.

This chain connects TRBV14 to TRBJ1-6; D is uncertain. The CDR3 consists of 13 residues. Trimming shortened V by 2 bases and J by 10 bases, and 9 bases separated the two germline ends. Germline V gene lookup returns CDR1 SGHDN and CDR2 FVKESK. The CDR3 sequence is CASSQSIGSPLHF. For the CDR3, the DNA is TGTGCCAGCAGCCAAAGTATAGGATCACCCCTCCACTTT.

This clonotype was counted at least ten times. The V gene is TRBV6-1, the J gene TRBJ2-5; D is ambiguous. The CDR3 has 13 residues. The germline V and J ends were trimmed by 6 bases and 5 bases, with 13 bases remaining between them. Germline CDR1 reads MNHNS; CDR2 reads SASEGT. The CDR3 nucleotides are TGTGCCAGCAGCGCCGACCAGGCCGAGACCCAGTACTTC. Translated: CASSADQAETQYF.

Many counts were recorded for this clonotype. The V gene is TRBV18, the J gene TRBJ2-1, with D perhaps being TRBD1 or TRBD2 (5 bases each). The CDR3 runs to 14 residues. CDR1 and CDR2 (germline): KGHSH, LQKENI. The V end lost 8 bases, the J end lost 3 bases, and 14 bases lay between the germline ends. CDR3 protein: CASLEGRSYNEQFF. CDR3 in DNA: TGTGCCAGCCTCGAGGGGCGGAGCTACAATGAGCAGTTCTTC.

The J gene is TRBJ1-1, the V gene TRBV20-1, with D uncertain. The CDR3 consists of 11 residues. Trimming removed 6 bases at V and 3 bases at J, with 8 bases between. Germline V gives CDR1 DFQATT, CDR2 SNEGSKA (reference sequence). The CDR3 sequence is CSALEDTEAFF. The CDR3 coding sequence is TGCAGTGCCCTCGAGGACACTGAAGCTTTCTTT.

This clonotype showed up many times. The rearrangement links TRBV2 to TRBJ2-5, with 8 bases matching TRBD1. Per the germline V gene, CDR1 is SNHLY and CDR2 is FYNNEI. Unmatched junction bases numbered 15, after V lost 10 bases and J lost 5 bases. The CDR3 has 15 amino acids. CDR3: CATSFTGTGYETQYF. In nucleotides, the CDR3 is TGTGCCACCTCCTTCACCGGGACAGGATACGAGACCCAGTACTTC.

V is TRBV29-1 and J is TRBJ2-2; 8 nucleotides match TRBD2. V gave up 4 bases and J gave up 6 bases; unmatched junction bases: 7. Germline CDR1 SQVTM, CDR2 ANQGSEA. The length of the CDR3 is 14 residues. CDR3 DNA: TGCAGCGTTGCCTCGGGAGGGCCCTCCGGGGAGCTGTTTTTT. This encodes CSVASGGPSGELFF.

The table lists this clonotype with many counts. The chain uses TRBV30 and TRBJ2-1, with D unresolved. The CDR3 sequence is 11 residues long. The ends were cut back, 2 bases at V and 10 bases at J, with 9 bases in the middle. Germline loops: CDR1 GTSNPN, CDR2 SVGIG (reference sequence). The CDR3 sequence is CAWSRRGEQFF. The CDR3 DNA reads as TGTGCCTGGAGTAGACGTGGCGAGCAGTTCTTC.

This clonotype was detected ten times or more. The chain recombines TRBV2 with TRBJ1-5, with D possibly TRBD1 on 6 matching bases. Trimming pared 2 bases from V and 6 bases from J, leaving 11 bases between. Germline CDR1 reads SNHLY; CDR2 reads FYNNEI. CDR3 size: 14 residues. The DNA of the CDR3 is TGTGCCAGCAGTGAAAATGGGGGGCCTCAGCCCCAGCATTTT. Amino acids: CASSENGGPQPQHF.

V is TRBV5-1 and J is TRBJ2-1; 16 bases are shared with TRBD2. The CDR3 has 20 amino acids. CDR1 and CDR2 (germline): SGHRS, YFSETQ. Unmatched junction bases numbered 14, after V lost 3 bases and J lost 5 bases. The CDR3 loop reads CASSSGTSGRASPQHNEQFF. CDR3 in DNA: TGCGCCAGCAGCTCCGGGACTAGCGGGAGGGCCAGCCCTCAACACAATGAGCAGTTCTTC.

Only a few counts were recorded for this clonotype. The CDR3 nucleotides read TGTGCCAGCAGCTTGGGGGCTCGCGACACTGAAGCTTTCTTT. Protein: CASSLGARDTEAFF. The genes are TRBV5-4 and TRBJ1-1; D is unclear. Between the trimmed V and J ends, which lost 0 bases and 3 bases, there was a span of 9 bases. Germline V gene lookup returns CDR1 SGHNT and CDR2 YYREEE (reference sequence). CDR3 size: 14 residues.

The rearrangement uses TRBV12-3 or TRBV12-4 and TRBJ2-5; TRBD1 might be the D (6 bases). The CDR3 runs 15 residues. V lost 7 bases, J lost 4 bases, and 19 bases lay in between. The chain's CDR3 is CASTRGWLYPETQYF. As DNA, the CDR3 is TGTGCCAGCACTAGGGGGTGGCTGTACCCAGAGACCCAGTACTTC.

The sample holds many counts of this clonotype. The V gene is TRBV28, the J gene TRBJ2-3, with D uncertain. The CDR3 length is 15 residues. The V end lost 2 bases, the J end lost 6 bases, and 15 bases lay between the germline ends. Germline CDR1 reads MDHEN; CDR2 reads SYDVKM. CDR3 protein: CASSLVGLSLDTQYF. In DNA, the CDR3 is TGTGCCAGCAGTTTAGTGGGGTTGAGCCTCGATACGCAGTATTTT.

At least ten counts were recorded for this clonotype. The chain recombines TRBV6-1 with TRBJ1-1, with a tentative D call TRBD1 (6 bases). V lost 5 bases, J lost 9 bases, and 19 bases lay in between. The CDR3 is 14 amino acids. Germline CDR1 reads MNHNS; CDR2 reads SASEGT. The CDR3 here is CASSSHRVTPQAFF. The CDR3 nucleotides read TGTGCCAGCAGTTCTCACAGGGTGACCCCGCAAGCTTTCTTT.

This clonotype has a count of ten or more. This chain joins TRBV30 and TRBJ1-4; possible D gene TRBD1, 6 bases. The CDR3 contains 17 residues. The ends were cut back, 0 bases at V and 1 base at J, with 15 bases in the middle. Germline loops: CDR1 GTSNPN, CDR2 SVGIG (reference sequence). CDR3 region: CAWSVGAGGETNEKLFF. DNA for the CDR3: TGTGCCTGGAGTGTAGGTGCCGGGGGCGAAACTAATGAAAAACTGTTTTTT.

Many counts were recorded for this clonotype. This rearrangement joins TRBV30 to TRBJ2-7; D is unresolved. The germline V gene encodes CDR1 GTSNPN and CDR2 SVGIG (reference sequence). The CDR3 is 13 residues long. The V end lost 1 base, the J end lost 4 bases, and 11 bases lay between the germline ends. As DNA, the CDR3 is TGTGCCTGGAGTGACCCCCCTGAATACGAGCAGTACTTC. This translates into CAWSDPPEYEQYF.

The rearrangement joins TRBV20-1 to TRBJ2-7; 7 nucleotides match TRBD2. The CDR3 sequence is 15 residues long. CDR1 and CDR2 (germline): DFQATT, SNEGSKA (reference sequence). Trimming removed 5 bases from V and 5 bases from J; junction bases left unmatched: 15. CDR3 in DNA: TGCAGTGCTCCACCGTGGAGGGAGGGCCGAGACGAGCAGTACTTC. This codes for CSAPPWREGRDEQYF.

This clonotype was picked up a small number of times. This chain connects TRBV6-2 or TRBV6-3 to TRBJ1-1; D unclear. This CDR3 comprises 14 residues. Germline V lookup: CDR1 MNHEY, CDR2 SVGEGT. The V end lost 6 bases, the J end lost 1 base, and 12 bases lay between the germline ends. CDR3: CASRHNIWNTEAFF. The CDR3 bases are TGTGCCAGCAGGCATAACATCTGGAACACTGAAGCTTTCTTT.

This clonotype was counted between two and nine times. This chain uses TRBV7-2 with TRBJ2-1; 9 bases are a match to TRBD2. V was pared by 4 bases and J by 2 bases, with 15 bases of the junction left unmatched. CDR1 is SGHTA and CDR2 is FQGNSA in the germline V gene. This CDR3 has 19 amino acids. The CDR3 reads CASSSWVGRSGSAYNEQFF. CDR3 bases: TGTGCCAGCAGCTCATGGGTCGGTCGTAGCGGGAGCGCCTACAATGAGCAGTTCTTC.

Details on this clonotype: This could be a read error, since a much larger clone is one nucleotide away. The chain links TRBV7-9 to TRBJ2-5, with D perhaps TRBD2 (5 bases). The CDR3 spans 15 residues. Germline V gives CDR1 SEHNR, CDR2 FQNEAQ (reference sequence). The CDR3 loop reads CASSLSRAAQEAQYF. The CDR3 DNA is TGTGCCAGCAGCTTATCTCGAGCGGCCCAAGAGGCCCAGTACTTC.

The sample holds many counts of this clonotype. This chain uses TRBV7-2 with TRBJ2-7; D not certain. The ends were cut back, 3 bases at V and 5 bases at J, with 11 bases in the middle. Germline V CDR1 and CDR2: SGHTA, FQGNSA. The CDR3 spans 13 residues. The CDR3 sequence is CASSLFKVNEQYF. CDR3 DNA sequence: TGTGCCAGCAGCTTGTTTAAAGTGAACGAGCAGTACTTC.

The V call is TRBV20-1, the J call TRBJ2-7, with 7 bases matching TRBD1. V lost 8 bases to trimming and J lost 2 bases; unmatched junction nucleotides: 9. Germline V gene sequence: CDR1 DFQATT, CDR2 SNEGSKA (reference sequence). The CDR3 loop spans 13 amino acids. This CDR3 reads CSKTSDRAYEQYF. CDR3 coding DNA: TGCAGTAAGACCTCCGACAGGGCCTACGAGCAGTACTTC.

This clonotype has at least ten counts. V is TRBV2 and J is TRBJ2-1; 7 bases are a match to TRBD2. The CDR3 runs to 14 residues. The trim removed 3 bases at V and 9 bases at J, leaving 8 bases unmatched. Germline V gives CDR1 SNHLY, CDR2 FYNNEI. This CDR3 reads CASSEAGLGIEQFF. The CDR3 DNA sequence: TGTGCCAGCAGTGAGGCTGGACTAGGAATTGAGCAGTTCTTC.

This clonotype has a count of ten or more. The chain employs TRBV5-6 and TRBJ2-7, with 10 bases lining up with TRBD1. Germline CDR1 and CDR2: SGHDT and YYEEEE. V was clipped by 4 bases and J by 5 bases; unmatched bases: 6. This CDR3 contains 14 residues. CDR3 coding DNA: TGTGCCAGCAGCCAGGGACAGGGGCGGGACGAGCAGTACTTC. This gives the protein CASSQGQGRDEQYF.

This clonotype was found a few times. This sequence joins TRBV7-3 and TRBJ2-3; no clear D. Germline CDR1 SGHTA, CDR2 FQGTGA. CDR3 length: 15 amino acids. Trimming cost V 0 bases and J 2 bases, with 9 bases left between them. The CDR3 coding sequence is TGTGCCAGCAGCTTAACGTCTGTGTCCACAGATACGCAGTATTTT. Translated: CASSLTSVSTDTQYF.

This clonotype was counted at least ten times. The V and J genes are TRBV11-3 and TRBJ2-7, with D uncertain. The germline gives CDR1 SGHNT, CDR2 YENEEA. This CDR3 contains 16 residues. V lost 2 bases, J lost 3 bases, and 17 bases lay in between. DNA of the CDR3: TGTGCCAGCAGCTTATTTGGAGTCCCATTGGACTACGAGCAGTACTTC. Translating gives CASSLFGVPLDYEQYF.